The 30 T cell receptor beta chains below all came from one sample that was sequenced in a study of a mutant IDH1 vaccine in newly diagnosed glioma. Assay: immunoSEQ multiplex PCR; the TCRdb copy retains only in-frame clones and omits some. The sample lists around 30,000 clones; roughly three fifths were seen once. Antigens of these TCRs are unknown. Time point meaning: week 5, during vaccination. What each vaccine dose contained was 300 ug of mutant IDH1 20-mer peptide, accompanied by topical imiquimod. Sequencing was performed on PBMCs, taken from a glioma patient whose treatment included an IDH1 peptide vaccine. These receptors all stem from a woman between 18 and 29 years old with glioma.

The V gene is TRBV4-1, the J gene TRBJ2-2, with 9 bases aligning to TRBD1. Germline loops: CDR1 MGHRA, CDR2 YSYEKL. CDR3 length: 15 amino acids. Trimming removed 0 bases from V and 6 bases from J; junction bases left unmatched: 2. The CDR3 bases are TGCGCCAGCAGCCAAGAGAACAGGGGGCCCGGGGAGCTGTTTTTT. It encodes CASSQENRGPGELFF.

The chain recombines TRBV5-6 with TRBJ1-1, with D unresolved. V gave up 0 bases and J gave up 3 bases, with 18 bases separating them. CDR3 length equals 17 residues. Germline CDR1 and CDR2: SGHDT and YYEEEE. The CDR3 coding sequence is TGTGCCAGCAGCTTGGAGTTCCGGATACTATCGGACACTGAAGCTTTCTTT. Residues: CASSLEFRILSDTEAFF.

This clone has a handful of counts. The chain links TRBV19 to TRBJ2-7; a weak D match, TRBD1 (6 bases). Trimming stripped 0 bases from V and 2 bases from J, with 8 bases between. The CDR3 runs to 14 residues. In germline, CDR1 is LNHDA, CDR2 SQIVND (reference sequence). The CDR3 sequence is CASSIDQGTYEQYF. The CDR3 DNA reads TGTGCCAGTAGTATAGATCAGGGGACCTACGAGCAGTACTTC.

J is TRBJ2-7 and V is TRBV19; TRBD2 matches 14 bases. This CDR3 comprises 15 residues. V was clipped by 5 bases and J by 2 bases; unmatched bases: 2. Germline lookup yields CDR1 LNHDA and CDR2 SQIVND (reference sequence). The CDR3 here is CASSPTSGRAYEQYF. In nucleotides, the CDR3 is TGTGCCAGTAGTCCGACTAGCGGGAGGGCCTACGAGCAGTACTTC.

This sequence joins TRBV19 and TRBJ2-3; D gene ambiguous. Germline CDR1 LNHDA, CDR2 SQIVND (reference sequence). V was cut by 3 bases and J by 2 bases, with 12 bases left in between. This CDR3 has 15 residues. CDR3 protein: CASSIRDKLTDTQYF. The CDR3 bases are TGTGCCAGTAGTATCCGAGATAAACTCACAGATACGCAGTATTTT.

The rearrangement joins TRBV28 to TRBJ1-1; possibly TRBD1 for D (5 bases). The V end was cut by 2 bases, the J end by 4 bases, with 20 bases between. CDR1 is MDHEN and CDR2 is SYDVKM in the germline V gene. The CDR3 loop spans 17 amino acids. The chain's CDR3 is CASSLNPQGLGGTEAFF. DNA for the CDR3: TGTGCCAGCAGTTTAAATCCTCAGGGCCTGGGGGGCACTGAAGCTTTCTTT. Combining the CDR3 with reference TRBV28 and TRBJ1-1 gives the whole variable domain DVKVTQSSRYLVKRTGEKVFLECVQDMDHENMFWYRQDPGLGLRLIYFSYDVKMKEKGDIPEGYSVSREKKERFSLILESASTNQTSMYLCASSLNPQGLGGTEAFFGQGTRLTVV.

The chain employs TRBV19 and TRBJ2-2; 7 bases line up with TRBD2. The germline V gene has CDR1 LNHDA and CDR2 SQIVND (reference sequence). This CDR3 contains 19 residues. The junction had 16 bases not matched to a gene; V was cut back by 3 bases and J by 3 bases. The CDR3 loop is CASSIQGGGGTRDTGELFF. In DNA, the CDR3 is TGTGCCAGTAGTATTCAGGGCGGGGGAGGGACTCGGGACACCGGGGAGCTGTTTTTT. The variable domain in full, completed from reference TRBV19 and TRBJ2-2, reads DGGITQSPKYLFRKEGQNVTLSCEQNLNHDAMYWYRQDPGQGLRLIYYSQIVNDFQKGDIAEGYSVSREKKESFPLTVTSAQKNPTAFYLCASSIQGGGGTRDTGELFFGEGSRLTVL.

This clone has a single count. This rearrangement joins TRBV7-2 to TRBJ2-7, with TRBD2 identical over 8 bases. The ends lost 5 bases at V and 3 bases at J; junction bases unmatched: 9. The CDR3 sequence is 15 residues long. In germline, CDR1 is SGHTA, CDR2 FQGNSA. The CDR3 region is CASSETLAGSYEQYF. The CDR3 nucleotides are TGTGCCAGCAGCGAAACCTTAGCGGGAAGCTACGAGCAGTACTTC.

The genes are TRBV7-9 and TRBJ2-3; unclear D gene. The CDR3 runs to 14 residues. Germline values: CDR1 SEHNR, CDR2 FQNEAQ (reference sequence). V shed 5 bases and J shed 2 bases, with 11 bases lying between them. CDR3 coding DNA: TGTGCCAGCAGCCCCCGCCGGGCCACAGATACGCAGTATTTT. The encoded protein is CASSPRRATDTQYF.

The chain couples TRBV7-8 to TRBJ2-7; TRBD1 matches at 7 bases. CDR3 length: 14 residues. After removal of 3 bases from V and 5 bases from J, the junction contained 7 bases not matched to a gene. Germline CDR1 and CDR2: SGHVS and FQNEAQ. CDR3 sequence: CASSFRDSGNEQYF. Here the CDR3 DNA reads TGTGCCAGCAGCTTCCGGGACAGTGGGAACGAGCAGTACTTC.

The V gene is TRBV28, the J gene TRBJ2-7; D unclear. The CDR3 is made up of 15 amino acids. CDR1 MDHEN and CDR2 SYDVKM come from the germline V gene. Trimming shortened V by 4 bases and J by 7 bases, and 20 bases separated the two germline ends. CDR3 residues: CASSSYATSLREQYF. The DNA for the CDR3 is TGTGCCAGCAGTTCCTATGCAACTTCCCTACGAGAGCAGTACTTC.

This CDR3 reads CASSPTGNTEAFF. The CDR3 DNA reads as TGTGCCAGCAGTCCCACAGGGAACACTGAAGCTTTCTTT. The V call is TRBV28, the J call TRBJ1-1; D is possibly TRBD1 (5 bases). Germline V gives CDR1 MDHEN, CDR2 SYDVKM. With 5 bases removed from V and 1 base from J, the gap between germline ends came to 8 bases. This CDR3 comprises 13 residues.

This chain uses TRBV5-6 with TRBJ2-3; D remains unclear. Germline V lookup: CDR1 SGHDT, CDR2 YYEEEE. Trimming left V 3 bases short and J 0 bases short, with 11 bases between. The CDR3 spans 15 residues. Written as DNA, the CDR3 is TGTGCCAGCAGCTACTATAGGGTCAGCACAGATACGCAGTATTTT. The encoded protein is CASSYYRVSTDTQYF.

This chain connects TRBV5-1 to TRBJ1-1, with TRBD1 as a possible D gene (6 bases). CDR1 is SGHRS, CDR2 YFSETQ, per germline. The CDR3 totals 14 residues. V lost 2 bases, J lost 1 base, and 9 bases lay in between. The CDR3 DNA reads TGCGCCAGCAGCTTACAGGGAAAGAACACTGAAGCTTTCTTT. Its protein is CASSLQGKNTEAFF. The entire variable domain, with the rest obtained from reference TRBV5-1 and TRBJ1-1, is as follows: KAGVTQTPRYLIKTRGQQVTLSCSPISGHRSVSWYQQTPGQGLQFLFEYFSETQRNKGNFPGRFSGRQFSNSRSEMNVSTLELGDSALYLCASSLQGKNTEAFFGQGTRLTVV.

A few counts support this clone. This chain joins TRBV19 and TRBJ2-3, with TRBD2 matching over 8 bases. J was trimmed by 3 bases and V by 4 bases; bases with no gene match: 3. This CDR3 contains 14 residues. Looked up from germline, CDR1 is LNHDA and CDR2 is SQIVND (reference sequence). This chain's CDR3 is CASSSQRGTDTQYF. DNA for the CDR3: TGTGCCAGTAGTAGTCAGCGGGGGACAGATACGCAGTATTTT.

This clone was recorded once. This CDR3 is also generated by other DNA sequences in the sample. The chain combines TRBV11-3 with TRBJ1-3, with D hard to call. In germline, CDR1 is SGHNT, CDR2 YENEEA. The length of the CDR3 is 14 residues. The V end was cut by 3 bases, the J end by 2 bases, with 8 bases between. Here the CDR3 reads CASSFGGTGNTIYF. In DNA form, the CDR3 reads TGTGCCAGCAGCTTCGGAGGTACTGGAAACACCATATATTTT.

The V call is TRBV28, the J call TRBJ1-3; the D is unclear. The ends were cut back, 1 base at V and 5 bases at J, with 9 bases in the middle. The CDR3 contains 14 residues. Germline assignment: CDR1 MDHEN and CDR2 SYDVKM. The CDR3 DNA reads as TGTGCCAGCAGTTTATCTGGGAGTAGAAACACCATATATTTT. Its protein is CASSLSGSRNTIYF.

The rearrangement links TRBV29-1 to TRBJ2-1; D is unclear. The V end lost 7 bases, the J end lost 7 bases, and 20 bases lay between the germline ends. CDR3 size: 14 residues. From germline, CDR1 is SQVTM and CDR2 ANQGSEA. CDR3 nucleotides: TGCAGCGGATTGTTCGTGGATGAACGTAATGAGCAGTTCTTC. This codes for CSGLFVDERNEQFF.

V and J are TRBV19 and TRBJ1-6; 11 nucleotides match TRBD1. Germline assignment: CDR1 LNHDA and CDR2 SQIVND (reference sequence). After removal of 3 bases from V and 9 bases from J, the junction contained 7 bases not matched to a gene. The CDR3 extends over 16 amino acids. CDR3 loop: CASSMFGTGGVSPLHF. DNA for the CDR3: TGTGCCAGTAGTATGTTCGGGACAGGGGGGGTTTCACCCCTCCACTTT.

CDR3 nucleotides: TGTGCCAGTGTTGGGACCCTCCCATCAAATGAGCAGTTCTTC. Translating gives CASVGTLPSNEQFF. The chain carries TRBV19 and TRBJ2-1; possibly TRBD1 or TRBD2 for D (5 bases each). From germline, CDR1 is LNHDA and CDR2 SQIVND (reference sequence). The CDR3 is 14 residues long. V was shortened by 8 bases and J by 7 bases, with 18 bases between the two germline ends.

V usage is TRBV6-4 and J usage is TRBJ2-3, with 8 bases identical to TRBD2. Looked up from germline, CDR1 is MRHNA and CDR2 is SNTAGT. J gave up 7 bases and V 2 bases, and 2 bases lay outside the gene matches. The CDR3 has 13 amino acids. The chain's CDR3 is CASSDQRGNTQYF. The CDR3 DNA follows: TGTGCCAGCAGTGACCAGCGGGGGAATACGCAGTATTTT.

This sequence joins TRBV5-1 and TRBJ2-7; D gene ambiguous. Trimming shortened V by 0 bases and J by 5 bases, and 18 bases separated the two germline ends. CDR1 is SGHRS, CDR2 YFSETQ, per germline. This CDR3 has 16 residues. CDR3 sequence reads: CASSLVWQNQADEQYF. The CDR3 DNA is TGCGCCAGCAGCTTGGTTTGGCAGAACCAGGCGGACGAGCAGTACTTC.

This clone was observed a handful of times. The gene calls are TRBV27 and TRBJ1-5; D is perhaps TRBD1 (5 bases). This CDR3 contains 15 residues. V was pared by 3 bases and J by 3 bases, with 12 bases between. The germline V gene encodes CDR1 MNHEY and CDR2 SMNVEV (reference sequence). For the CDR3, the DNA is TGTGCCAGCAGTTTTAGACGGGGACCCAATCAGCCCCAGCATTTT. Protein sequence: CASSFRRGPNQPQHF.

The gene calls are TRBV11-3 and TRBJ2-3; D is possibly TRBD1 (6 bases). This CDR3 is 14 amino acids long. V lost 1 base and J 7 bases, leaving 12 bases between the germline ends. Germline V CDR1 and CDR2: SGHNT, YENEEA. CDR3 in amino acids: CASSLVGGGNTQYF. CDR3 coding DNA: TGTGCCAGCAGCTTAGTAGGTGGGGGCAATACGCAGTATTTT.

The chain uses TRBV4-1 and TRBJ1-3; D perhaps matches TRBD1 (6 bases). V lost 4 bases to trimming and J lost 1 base, with 17 bases between them. CDR3 length: 17 amino acids. Looked up from germline, CDR1 is MGHRA and CDR2 is YSYEKL. The CDR3 loop reads CASSPWTAFPSGNTIYF. Here the CDR3 DNA reads TGCGCCAGCAGCCCCTGGACAGCTTTCCCTTCTGGAAACACCATATATTTT.

The chain links TRBV5-1 to TRBJ2-7; TRBD2 matches 11 bases. The germline V gene has CDR1 SGHRS and CDR2 YFSETQ. This CDR3 is built from 16 residues. V was clipped by 3 bases and J by 0 bases; unmatched bases: 5. The DNA for the CDR3 is TGCGCCAGCAGCTCTAGCGGGGGGAGGCTCTCCTACGAGCAGTACTTC. Translated: CASSSSGGRLSYEQYF.

CDR3 protein: CASSQGSGGTGELFF. CDR3 DNA: TGTGCCAGCAGCCAAGGGTCCGGGGGTACCGGGGAGCTGTTTTTT. The chain joins TRBV4-2 to TRBJ2-2, with a possible D match to TRBD2 (6 bases). V lost 1 base, J lost 5 bases, and 11 bases lay in between. The V gene's germline CDR1 is LGHNA and CDR2 YNFKEQ. The CDR3 runs to 15 residues.

This clone was observed a few times. This rearrangement joins TRBV29-1 to TRBJ1-1, with unresolved D. Germline values: CDR1 SQVTM, CDR2 ANQGSEA. There are 12 residues in the CDR3. Trimming took off 7 bases at V and 2 bases at J, with 11 bases between the two ends. The DNA for the CDR3 is TGCAGCGGAACAGAGCAAAACACTGAAGCTTTCTTT. It codes for CSGTEQNTEAFF.

This chain links TRBV5-6 with TRBJ1-5; D gene ambiguous. V gave up 4 bases and J gave up 7 bases, with 15 bases separating them. CDR3 size: 14 residues. Germline lookup yields CDR1 SGHDT and CDR2 YYEEEE. CDR3 bases: TGTGCCAGCAGCCTAGGCCTTCAAGGGCAGCCCCAGCATTTT. It encodes CASSLGLQGQPQHF.

This clone came up once. The chain couples TRBV5-5 to TRBJ1-1, with D hard to call. The germline V gene encodes CDR1 SGHKS and CDR2 YYEKEE (reference sequence). The germline V and J ends were trimmed by 4 bases and 5 bases, with 15 bases remaining between them. The CDR3 extends over 14 amino acids. CDR3 bases: TGTGCCAGCAGCCCTGTGCCACCTGGGACTGAAGCTTTCTTT. Amino acids: CASSPVPPGTEAFF.